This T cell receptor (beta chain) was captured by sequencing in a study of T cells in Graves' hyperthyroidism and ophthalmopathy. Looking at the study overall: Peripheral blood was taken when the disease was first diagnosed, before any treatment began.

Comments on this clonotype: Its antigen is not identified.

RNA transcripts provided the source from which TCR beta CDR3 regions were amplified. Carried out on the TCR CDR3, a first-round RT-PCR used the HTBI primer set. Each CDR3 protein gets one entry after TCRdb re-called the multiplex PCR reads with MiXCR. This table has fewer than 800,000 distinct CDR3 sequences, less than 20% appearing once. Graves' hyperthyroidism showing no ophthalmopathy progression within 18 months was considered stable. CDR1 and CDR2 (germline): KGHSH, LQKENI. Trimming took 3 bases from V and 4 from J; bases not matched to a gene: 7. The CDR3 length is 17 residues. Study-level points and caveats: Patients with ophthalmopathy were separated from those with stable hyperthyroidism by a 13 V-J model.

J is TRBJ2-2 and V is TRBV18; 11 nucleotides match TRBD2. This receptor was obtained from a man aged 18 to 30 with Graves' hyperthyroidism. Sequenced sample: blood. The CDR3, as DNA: TGTGCCAGCTCACCGAAGTTAGCGGGAGGGCCCACCGGGGAGCTGTTTTTT. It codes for CASSPKLAGGPTGELFF.